The clone carrying this T cell receptor (beta chain) was recorded once. The antigen is not known. Only in-frame clones appear in the TCRdb table, and some are missing; sequencing was by immunoSEQ multiplex PCR. The sample yields under 90,000 clones, about 90% seen once. This entry comes from a study of graft-versus-host responses after intestinal transplantation. Whole-study results and caveats: The study associated peak circulating GvH clone levels with early post-transplant HvG declines. Patients who carried graft-donor T cell macrochimerism also had high graft-versus-host to host-versus-graft clonal ratios in their allografts. GvH clones were identified in recipient marrow, with some first appearing in ileum or blood.

The CDR3 spans 14 residues. V was clipped by 2 bases and J by 0 bases, with 7 bases between them. Germline V gene lookup returns CDR1 SGHTA and CDR2 FQGNSA. The material sequenced was PBMCs, taken 98 days after intestinal transplantation. This sequence originates from a human patient who received an intestinal transplant, so some T cells may come from the graft donor. The chain carries TRBV7-2 and TRBJ1-1; D gene ambiguous. CDR3 region: CASSLIRLNTEAFF. DNA of the CDR3: TGTGCCAGCAGCTTAATCCGACTGAACACTGAAGCTTTCTTT.